This T cell receptor beta chain came from a study of T-cell memory formation after mild COVID-19. Across the whole study: Clusters of TCRs were largely donor specific.

This clonotype has only a few counts. Its antigen remains unknown. CDR1 and CDR2 from the germline V gene are LNHNV and YYDKDF (reference sequence). Between the trimmed V and J ends, which lost 5 bases and 2 bases, there was a span of 15 bases. The CDR3 is 15 residues long. Whole-study findings and limits: The authors did not confirm SARS-CoV-2 specificity of second-wave clones peaking day 37.

Using its own MiXCR run on the 5' RACE reads, TCRdb lists one record per CDR3 protein. Of 200,000 to 300,000 distinct CDR3 sequences detected, roughly a tenth appear once; the ten largest clones hold roughly a fifth. The specimen was PBMCs or a T cell subset sorted from them (not recorded which). This sequence was found in a man aged 18 to 29 who had mild COVID-19 (a few samples of this study predate the infection). Cell type and time point are not known. The chain carries TRBV15 and TRBJ2-5, with D perhaps given as TRBD1 or TRBD2 (5 bases each). The CDR3: CATSLPGRPQETQYF. In nucleotides, the CDR3 is TGTGCCACCAGCCTGCCGGGACGGCCTCAAGAGACCCAGTACTTC.